The TCR beta chain under discussion was sequenced for a study of T cells in Graves' hyperthyroidism and ophthalmopathy. Study at large: Sampling of peripheral blood happened at initial diagnosis, prior to any treatment.

General study findings and limits: Among thyroid clonotypes expanded above 0.001, most also appeared in blood. The model forecast ophthalmopathy, anticipating it by a median 6.5 months before onset.

Template material for amplifying TCR beta CDR3 regions consisted of RNA transcripts. HTBI primers were used for first-round RT-PCR of the TCR CDR3. TCRdb reanalysed the multiplex PCR reads using MiXCR and keeps one entry per CDR3 protein. This sample carries about 640,000 distinct CDR3 sequences, roughly 20% of them seen once, and the ten largest clones take more than 30%. Patients having uncontrolled infection, another autoimmune disease, pregnancy or lactation were not included. This clonotype was counted a few times. Its target is not known. The sequenced material came from blood. The clonotype was recovered from a man aged 25 to 40 with Graves' ophthalmopathy.

CDR3 coding DNA: TGTGCCAGCAGTCTAAAGCCCTCTTTAGCGGGAGGGCGGGACAATGAGCAGTTCTTC. Protein product: CASSLKPSLAGGRDNEQFF. The V and J genes are TRBV27 and TRBJ2-1, with 11 bases that match TRBD2. The CDR3 loop spans 19 amino acids. CDR1 is MNHEY and CDR2 is SMNVEV in the germline V gene (reference sequence). With 5 bases clipped from V and 5 bases from J, the junction kept 17 bases outside the gene matches.